Listed below are T cell receptor beta chains from one sample, sequenced in a study of CD8 T cells in Susac syndrome. TCRdb fed the immunoSEQ multiplex PCR reads into MiXCR, producing one record per CDR3 protein. This table has a few hundred thousand distinct CDR3 sequences, around 85% appearing once. The sample consisted of CD8+ T cells from PBMCs. The source is a human donor with multiple sclerosis. Both conserved end residues are part of each CDR3. Fields, in order: D gene, J gene, clone size, V gene, CDR3 protein, CDR3 DNA. D genes are given only for firm matches. Some rows have no size entry. The others give once, few or many, or a class for an expanded clone.

D: TRBD2; J: TRBJ2-1; size: -; V: TRBV27; CDR3: CASSWLADSYNEQFF; DNA: TGTGCCAGCAGTTGGCTAGCGGATTCCTACAATGAGCAGTTCTTC
D: -; J: TRBJ1-1; size: -; V: TRBV15; CDR3: CATSLLGTEAFF; DNA: TGTGCCACCAGCCTCTTGGGGACTGAAGCTTTCTTT
D: -; J: TRBJ2-7; size: -; V: TRBV5-1; CDR3: CASTLGGLEYEQYF; DNA: TGCGCCAGCACCCTAGGGGGACTTGAGTACGAGCAGTACTTC
D: TRBD1; J: TRBJ1-5; size: -; V: TRBV20-1; CDR3: CSARDQGGEGGNQPQHF; DNA: TGCAGTGCTAGAGATCAAGGGGGCGAGGGTGGCAATCAGCCCCAGCATTTT
D: TRBD1; J: TRBJ1-6; size: -; V: TRBV13; CDR3: CASSPRAGGGNSPLHF; DNA: TGTGCCAGCAGCCCACGGGCAGGGGGTGGTAATTCACCCCTCCACTTT
D: -; J: TRBJ2-3; size: -; V: TRBV16; CDR3: CASSQPWRGASTDTQYF; DNA: TGTGCCAGCAGCCAGCCATGGAGGGGAGCTAGCACAGATACGCAGTATTTT
D: -; J: TRBJ2-7; size: -; V: TRBV4-1; CDR3: CASSRDRYVDEQYF; DNA: TGCGCCAGCAGCCGGGACCGGTATGTGGACGAGCAGTACTTC
D: -; J: TRBJ1-1; size: -; V: TRBV20-1; CDR3: CSAQGMNTEAFF; DNA: TGCAGTGCACAAGGGATGAACACTGAAGCTTTCTTT
D: -; J: TRBJ2-5; size: -; V: TRBV4-1; CDR3: CASSQGWAGQETQYF; DNA: TGCGCCAGCAGCCAAGGTTGGGCAGGGCAAGAGACCCAGTACTTC
D: -; J: TRBJ2-1; size: -; V: TRBV7-2; CDR3: CASSADGQQFF; DNA: TGTGCCAGCAGCGCCGACGGACAGCAGTTCTTC
D: -; J: TRBJ1-1; size: -; V: TRBV27; CDR3: CASSGPNTEAFF; DNA: TGTGCCAGCTCCGGTCCTAACACTGAAGCTTTCTTT
D: -; J: TRBJ2-1; size: -; V: TRBV5-6; CDR3: CASSLDILSYNEQFF; DNA: TGTGCCAGCAGCTTGGATATCTTATCCTACAATGAGCAGTTCTTC
D: TRBD2; J: TRBJ2-3; size: -; V: TRBV4-1; CDR3: CASSQDQLAEPTDTQYF; DNA: TGCGCCAGCAGCCAAGATCAGCTAGCGGAGCCCACAGATACGCAGTATTTT
D: -; J: TRBJ2-4; size: -; V: TRBV3-1; CDR3: CASSQERNIQYF; DNA: TGTGCCAGCAGCCAAGAGAGAAACATTCAGTACTTC
D: -; J: TRBJ2-1; size: -; V: TRBV27; CDR3: CASSLGWRSNEQFF; DNA: TGTGCCAGCAGTTTGGGGTGGAGGTCCAATGAGCAGTTCTTC
D: -; J: TRBJ2-7; size: once; V: TRBV28; CDR3: CASSFSDSAYEQYF; DNA: TGTGCCAGCAGTTTTTCTGACAGTGCCTACGAGCAGTACTTC
D: -; J: TRBJ2-7; size: -; V: TRBV7-9; CDR3: CASSPTSTGNYEQYF; DNA: TGTGCCAGCAGCCCAACCTCAACAGGGAACTACGAGCAGTACTTC
D: -; J: TRBJ1-2; size: -; V: TRBV29-1; CDR3: CSVEDPPDSYGYTF; DNA: TGCAGCGTTGAAGATCCTCCAGATTCCTATGGCTACACCTTC
D: -; J: TRBJ1-6; size: -; V: TRBV6-5; CDR3: CASSSWHTRVTNSPLHF; DNA: TGTGCCAGCAGTTCTTGGCACACACGAGTAACAAATTCACCCCTCCACTTT
D: TRBD1; J: TRBJ2-7; size: few; V: TRBV6-5; CDR3: CASSPGQASYEQYF; DNA: TGTGCCAGCAGTCCGGGACAGGCATCCTACGAGCAGTACTTC
D: -; J: TRBJ2-7; size: few; V: TRBV12-3/TRBV12-4; CDR3: CASSSTGSEQYF; DNA: TGTGCCAGCAGTTCCACGGGGTCGGAGCAGTACTTC
D: -; J: TRBJ1-3; size: -; V: TRBV4-1; CDR3: CASSQVTAGNTIYF; DNA: TGCGCCAGCAGCCAAGTGACAGCTGGAAACACCATATATTTT
D: TRBD2; J: TRBJ2-3; size: -; V: TRBV4-2; CDR3: CASSQAPLGSGRPDTQYF; DNA: TGTGCCAGCAGCCAAGCCCCCTTGGGTAGCGGGAGGCCAGATACGCAGTATTTT
D: -; J: TRBJ2-7; size: -; V: TRBV7-8; CDR3: CASSSRTEYEQYF; DNA: TGTGCCAGCAGCTCCCGGACAGAGTACGAGCAGTACTTC
D: -; J: TRBJ1-4; size: few; V: TRBV30; CDR3: CACHQGEKLFF; DNA: TGTGCCTGCCACCAGGGAGAAAAACTGTTTTTT
D: -; J: TRBJ1-5; size: -; V: TRBV4-1; CDR3: CASSQVFGGFWPQHF; DNA: TGCGCCAGCAGCCAAGTCTTTGGGGGTTTCTGGCCCCAGCATTTT
D: -; J: TRBJ1-3; size: -; V: TRBV29-1; CDR3: CSVTSQHSGNTIYF; DNA: TGCAGCGTAACGTCCCAGCACTCTGGAAACACCATATATTTT
D: -; J: TRBJ2-7; size: -; V: TRBV18; CDR3: CASSPTISYEQYF; DNA: TGTGCCAGCTCACCTACGATATCCTACGAGCAGTACTTC
D: -; J: TRBJ2-1; size: -; V: TRBV27; CDR3: CASSGGAGYNEQFF; DNA: TGTGCCAGCAGCGGGGGTGCTGGGTACAATGAGCAGTTCTTC
D: TRBD1; J: TRBJ1-1; size: -; V: TRBV4-1; CDR3: CASSQEEGAGTEAFF; DNA: TGCGCCAGCAGCCAAGAGGAGGGGGCAGGCACTGAAGCTTTCTTT
D: -; J: TRBJ2-2; size: -; V: TRBV7-3; CDR3: CASNKEGNGTGELFF; DNA: TGTGCCAGTAACAAGGAAGGGAACGGCACCGGGGAGCTGTTTTTT
D: -; J: TRBJ1-5; size: few; V: TRBV3-1; CDR3: CASSQGDGGNQPQHF; DNA: TGTGCCAGCAGCCAAGGCGACGGAGGCAATCAGCCCCAGCATTTT
D: TRBD1; J: TRBJ2-2; size: -; V: TRBV11-2; CDR3: CASSLGQGVRAANTGELFF; DNA: TGTGCCAGCAGCTTGGGCCAGGGGGTACGAGCCGCGAACACCGGGGAGCTGTTTTTT
D: TRBD2; J: TRBJ2-1; size: -; V: TRBV12-3/TRBV12-4; CDR3: CASSLEAGGLNEQFF; DNA: TGTGCCAGCAGTTTGGAGGCGGGAGGGTTGAATGAGCAGTTCTTC
D: -; J: TRBJ2-5; size: -; V: TRBV10-3; CDR3: CAISEGKTQYF; DNA: TGTGCCATCAGTGAGGGAAAGACCCAGTACTTC
D: -; J: TRBJ1-1; size: -; V: TRBV27; CDR3: CASSFSEGNTEAFF; DNA: TGTGCCAGCAGTTTTTCGGAGGGGAACACTGAAGCTTTCTTT
D: -; J: TRBJ2-2; size: -; V: TRBV5-1; CDR3: CASSLAEEAGELFF; DNA: TGCGCCAGCAGCTTGGCCGAGGAAGCCGGGGAGCTGTTTTTT
D: -; J: TRBJ1-5; size: -; V: TRBV12-3/TRBV12-4; CDR3: CASSSDYNQPQHF; DNA: TGTGCCAGCAGTTCGGACTACAATCAGCCCCAGCATTTT
D: -; J: TRBJ2-2; size: -; V: TRBV19; CDR3: CASNSNTGELFF; DNA: TGTGCCAGTAACAGTAACACCGGGGAGCTGTTTTTT
D: TRBD1; J: TRBJ2-5; size: -; V: TRBV4-1; CDR3: CASSQGQAGTQYF; DNA: TGCGCCAGCAGCCAGGGACAGGCCGGGACCCAGTACTTC
D: TRBD1; J: TRBJ1-2; size: -; V: TRBV29-1; CDR3: CSAPAPGGYGYTF; DNA: TGCAGCGCACCCGCCCCAGGGGGATATGGCTACACCTTC
D: -; J: TRBJ2-7; size: few; V: TRBV5-1; CDR3: CASSLGQGTNEQYF; DNA: TGCGCCAGCAGCTTGGGGCAGGGGACGAACGAGCAGTACTTC
D: -; J: TRBJ1-1; size: -; V: TRBV7-9; CDR3: CASSLPSGATEAFF; DNA: TGTGCCAGCAGCCTCCCGTCAGGGGCAACTGAAGCTTTCTTT
D: TRBD2; J: TRBJ2-3; size: -; V: TRBV14; CDR3: CASSQDLREGTDTQYF; DNA: TGTGCCAGCAGCCAAGATCTTAGGGAGGGGACAGATACGCAGTATTTT
D: TRBD1; J: TRBJ1-6; size: -; V: TRBV6-1; CDR3: CASRTGTGGTPLHF; DNA: TGTGCCAGCAGAACCGGGACAGGGGGTACACCCCTCCACTTT
D: TRBD2; J: TRBJ2-5; size: -; V: TRBV28; CDR3: CASSPTSAQETQYF; DNA: TGTGCCAGCAGCCCTACTAGCGCCCAAGAGACCCAGTACTTC
D: -; J: TRBJ1-4; size: -; V: TRBV6-5; CDR3: CASRPSAVGNEKLFF; DNA: TGTGCCAGCCGTCCAAGTGCAGTGGGAAATGAAAAACTGTTTTTT
D: -; J: TRBJ2-3; size: once; V: TRBV29-1; CDR3: CSVRYGGRVPDTQYF; DNA: TGCAGCGTGCGATACGGGGGGCGCGTTCCAGATACGCAGTATTTT
D: TRBD1; J: TRBJ1-4; size: -; V: TRBV3-1; CDR3: CASSQTWTGDNEKLFF; DNA: TGTGCCAGCAGCCAGACCTGGACAGGGGATAATGAAAAACTGTTTTTT
D: TRBD1; J: TRBJ2-7; size: -; V: TRBV27; CDR3: CASSDRGEQYF; DNA: TGTGCCAGCAGTGACAGGGGCGAGCAGTACTTC
D: TRBD1; J: TRBJ1-2; size: -; V: TRBV5-5; CDR3: CASSLNPGQTYGYTF; DNA: TGTGCCAGCAGCCTGAACCCGGGACAGACTTATGGCTACACCTTC
D: -; J: TRBJ1-5; size: once; V: TRBV12-3/TRBV12-4; CDR3: CASSLQWSLANQPQHF; DNA: TGTGCCAGCAGTTTACAATGGTCCCTAGCGAATCAGCCCCAGCATTTT
D: -; J: TRBJ2-7; size: -; V: TRBV27; CDR3: CASSNRAPSEQYF; DNA: TGTGCCAGCAGTAACCGGGCCCCTAGCGAGCAGTACTTC
D: TRBD1; J: TRBJ2-7; size: -; V: TRBV4-1; CDR3: CASSQVGTGDSEQYF; DNA: TGCGCCAGCAGCCAAGTGGGGACAGGGGATTCCGAGCAGTACTTC
D: TRBD2; J: TRBJ2-7; size: -; V: TRBV19; CDR3: CASSQAGGRYEQYF; DNA: TGTGCCAGTAGTCAAGCGGGGGGGCGGTACGAGCAGTACTTC
D: -; J: TRBJ1-2; size: -; V: TRBV29-1; CDR3: CSVDARPHLRGGNYGYTF; DNA: TGCAGCGTTGATGCCCGACCTCATCTTCGGGGAGGGAACTATGGCTACACCTTC
D: -; J: TRBJ2-1; size: -; V: TRBV9; CDR3: CASSRKTLASSGDPAYNEQFF; DNA: TGTGCCAGCAGCCGCAAAACTCTAGCGAGTTCCGGAGATCCAGCCTACAATGAGCAGTTCTTC
D: TRBD2; J: TRBJ2-3; size: -; V: TRBV28; CDR3: CASSLRRRELLTDTQYF; DNA: TGTGCCAGCAGTTTAAGAAGGCGGGAGCTACTCACAGATACGCAGTATTTT
D: -; J: TRBJ2-7; size: once; V: TRBV28; CDR3: CASSFGRVVDEQYF; DNA: TGTGCCAGCAGTTTTGGCAGGGTGGTCGACGAGCAGTACTTC
D: -; J: TRBJ2-1; size: -; V: TRBV29-1; CDR3: CSVDHPGGAYNEQFF; DNA: TGCAGCGTTGACCACCCGGGGGGCGCCTACAATGAGCAGTTCTTC